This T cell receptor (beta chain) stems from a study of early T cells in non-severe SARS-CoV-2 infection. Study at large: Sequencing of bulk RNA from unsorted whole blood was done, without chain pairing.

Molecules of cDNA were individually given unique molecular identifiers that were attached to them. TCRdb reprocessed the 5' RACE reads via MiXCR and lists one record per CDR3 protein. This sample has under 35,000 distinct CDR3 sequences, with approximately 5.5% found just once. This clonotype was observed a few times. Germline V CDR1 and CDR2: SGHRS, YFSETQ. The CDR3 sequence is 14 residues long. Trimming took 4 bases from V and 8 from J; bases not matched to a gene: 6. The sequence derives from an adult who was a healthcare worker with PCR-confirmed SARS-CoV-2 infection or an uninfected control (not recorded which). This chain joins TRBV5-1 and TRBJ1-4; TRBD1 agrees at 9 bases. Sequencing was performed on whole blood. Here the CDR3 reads CASSIQGAGEKLFF. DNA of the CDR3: TGCGCCAGCAGCATACAGGGGGCGGGCGAAAAACTGTTTTTT.